The 7 T cell receptor beta chains in this list originate from one sample, sequenced in a study of T cell changes during pregnancy in multiple sclerosis (dated by TCRdb to between 2018 and 2020). The library was made by the immunoSEQ multiplex PCR assay. What TCRdb holds here is the immuneACCESS table cut down to in-frame rearrangements. Part of the clones is not present; checked against another copy, under half of the missing clones reflect an unresolved V gene, and the others are unexplained. The table for this sample lists tens of thousands of clones; under 95% of them were counted only once. The top ten clonotypes cover about 5.5% of the sample. The material was CD8+ T cells from peripheral blood mononuclear cells, obtained before pregnancy. The source is a female donor with multiple sclerosis, enrolled in a pregnancy study.

CDR3 sequence: CASSPRLYGYTF. The CDR3, as DNA: TGTGCCAGTAGTCCGAGACTATATGGCTACACCTTC. The chain has TRBV19 and TRBJ1-2, with D unclear. CDR3 length equals 12 residues. Trimming took off 5 bases at V and 5 bases at J, with 9 bases between the two ends. Germline V gene lookup returns CDR1 LNHDA and CDR2 SQIVND (reference sequence).

The V call is TRBV15, the J call TRBJ2-1, with 8 bases aligning to TRBD1. The junction had 12 bases not matched to a gene; V was cut back by 5 bases and J by 6 bases. The CDR3 runs to 16 residues. The germline V gene encodes CDR1 LNHNV and CDR2 YYDKDF (reference sequence). Written as DNA, the CDR3 is TGTGCCACCAGCGGCTTGACAGGGGCCCAGGGCAATGAGCAGTTCTTC. Protein: CATSGLTGAQGNEQFF.

The rearrangement joins TRBV14 to TRBJ1-1; TRBD1 aligns across 7 bases. This CDR3 contains 13 residues. V lost 5 bases to trimming and J lost 6 bases; unmatched junction nucleotides: 6. Germline loops: CDR1 SGHDN, CDR2 FVKESK. The CDR3 sequence: CASSSGGGPEAFF. The CDR3 DNA is TGTGCCAGCAGCTCAGGAGGGGGCCCTGAAGCTTTCTTT.

The CDR3 bases are TGTGCCAGCAGTTACAAGTGGACAGGGGGGTTCTACGAGCAGTACTTC. This encodes CASSYKWTGGFYEQYF. The chain uses TRBV6-8 and TRBJ2-7, with 10 bases fitting TRBD1. This CDR3 contains 16 residues. CDR1 is MNHGY and CDR2 is SAAAGT in the germline V gene. V dropped 2 bases and J dropped 3; count of bases not matched to a gene: 7.

The J gene is TRBJ2-3, the V gene TRBV6-1, with 9 positions matching TRBD2. Germline V lookup: CDR1 MNHNS, CDR2 SASEGT. Losses at the gene ends were 2 bases for V and 4 bases for J; bases not matched to a gene: 7. CDR3 length: 16 residues. CDR3 nucleotide sequence: TGTGCCAGCAGTGAACCGGTTAGCGGGAGACCAGATACGCAGTATTTT. Translation: CASSEPVSGRPDTQYF.

The chain has TRBV9 and TRBJ1-4; D possibly corresponds to TRBD1 (5 bases). Per germline, CDR1 SGDLS and CDR2 YYNGEE. Trimming left V 4 bases short and J 11 bases short, with 15 bases between. The CDR3 extends over 13 amino acids. The CDR3 here is CASSPDQGGKLFF. Here the CDR3 DNA reads TGTGCCAGCAGCCCGGACCAGGGCGGCAAACTGTTTTTT.

The rearrangement uses TRBV2 and TRBJ1-5; D not certain. Per germline, CDR1 SNHLY and CDR2 FYNNEI. The CDR3 totals 15 residues. V lost 2 bases to trimming and J lost 0 bases, with 8 bases between them. The CDR3 nucleotides read TGTGCCAGCAGTGAAAGCGCGTATAGCAATCAGCCCCAGCATTTT. Amino acids: CASSESAYSNQPQHF.